A selection of T cell receptor beta chains follows, all from one sample in a study of T cells after yellow fever vaccination. Each CDR3 protein is one row after TCRdb ran MiXCR on the 5' RACE reads. Among 300,000 to 350,000 distinct CDR3 sequences listed, about 10% were seen once. Sequences were derived from CD4+ T cells sorted from PBMCs, sampled 45 days after the yellow fever booster vaccination. Source of these receptors: a man younger than 30 who received the YFV17D yellow fever vaccine. Both conserved end residues are part of each CDR3. Fields, in order: CDR3 protein, CDR3 DNA, V gene, clone size, J gene, D gene. A D gene is named only where the DNA matches it firmly. Clone size appears in some rows only: once, few, many, or a class for an expanded clone.

cdr3_aa: CATSQAGANVLTF
cdr3_nt: TGTGCCACCAGCCAGGCTGGGGCCAACGTCCTGACTTTC
v_call: TRBV24-1
clone_size: few
j_call: TRBJ2-6
d_call: .

cdr3_aa: CSASLLAGGMTDTQYF
cdr3_nt: TGCAGTGCTAGTCTGCTAGCGGGGGGTATGACAGATACGCAGTATTTT
v_call: TRBV20-1
clone_size: few
j_call: TRBJ2-3
d_call: TRBD2

cdr3_aa: CASRPATGVNEKLFF
cdr3_nt: TGTGCCAGCAGACCCGCAACAGGGGTCAATGAAAAACTGTTTTTT
v_call: TRBV12-3/TRBV12-4
clone_size: .
j_call: TRBJ1-4
d_call: TRBD1

cdr3_aa: CASSTTGAKTQYF
cdr3_nt: TGTGCCAGCAGCACCACAGGGGCCAAGACCCAGTACTTC
v_call: TRBV5-4
clone_size: few
j_call: TRBJ2-5
d_call: TRBD1

cdr3_aa: CSARGPLKKGTEAFF
cdr3_nt: TGCAGTGCTAGAGGACCATTAAAAAAGGGGACTGAAGCTTTCTTT
v_call: TRBV20-1
clone_size: few
j_call: TRBJ1-1
d_call: .

cdr3_aa: CASSQEGSSSYEQYF
cdr3_nt: TGCGCCAGCAGCCAAGAGGGTTCCAGCTCCTACGAGCAGTACTTC
v_call: TRBV4-1
clone_size: .
j_call: TRBJ2-7
d_call: .

cdr3_aa: CASSPSMAGVSGELFF
cdr3_nt: TGTGCCAGCAGTCCCAGCATGGCAGGGGTCTCCGGGGAGCTGTTTTTT
v_call: TRBV6-5
clone_size: few
j_call: TRBJ2-2
d_call: .

cdr3_aa: CASSYGAANTEAFF
cdr3_nt: TGTGCCAGCAGTTACGGGGCAGCCAACACTGAAGCTTTCTTT
v_call: TRBV6-5
clone_size: .
j_call: TRBJ1-1
d_call: .

cdr3_aa: CASSFGVLDGYTF
cdr3_nt: TGCGCCAGCAGCTTCGGGGTGTTAGATGGCTACACCTTC
v_call: TRBV5-1
clone_size: .
j_call: TRBJ1-2
d_call: .

cdr3_aa: CASSLALASGLNEQFF
cdr3_nt: TGTGCCAGCAGCTTGGCCCTGGCTAGCGGGCTCAATGAGCAGTTCTTC
v_call: TRBV5-6
clone_size: few
j_call: TRBJ2-1
d_call: TRBD2

cdr3_aa: CASMAGAPMGYGYTF
cdr3_nt: TGTGCCAGCATGGCAGGGGCGCCTATGGGCTATGGCTACACCTTC
v_call: TRBV5-6
clone_size: .
j_call: TRBJ1-2
d_call: .

cdr3_aa: CSAMDTKGNQPQHF
cdr3_nt: TGCAGTGCCATGGACACCAAAGGCAATCAGCCCCAGCATTTT
v_call: TRBV20-1
clone_size: few
j_call: TRBJ1-5
d_call: .

cdr3_aa: CASSFNSQPRSYGYTF
cdr3_nt: TGTGCCAGCAGCTTCAATTCGCAGCCTCGAAGCTATGGCTACACCTTC
v_call: TRBV7-2
clone_size: .
j_call: TRBJ1-2
d_call: .

cdr3_aa: CASSSLTRGSYNEQFF
cdr3_nt: TGTGCCAGCAGTTCTCTGACTAGGGGCTCCTACAATGAGCAGTTCTTC
v_call: TRBV27
clone_size: .
j_call: TRBJ2-1
d_call: .

cdr3_aa: CSATQVRGGPGYNEQFF
cdr3_nt: TGCAGTGCTACCCAAGTGCGCGGGGGGCCCGGATACAATGAGCAGTTCTTC
v_call: TRBV20-1
clone_size: many
j_call: TRBJ2-1
d_call: TRBD2

cdr3_aa: CSASGQETQYF
cdr3_nt: TGCAGTGCTTCGGGACAAGAGACCCAGTACTTC
v_call: TRBV20-1
clone_size: .
j_call: TRBJ2-5
d_call: .

cdr3_aa: CASSNRWTAETYSPLHF
cdr3_nt: TGTGCCAGCAGCAATAGATGGACCGCCGAGACCTATTCACCCCTCCACTTT
v_call: TRBV12-3/TRBV12-4
clone_size: few
j_call: TRBJ1-6
d_call: .